The 20 T cell receptor beta chains below all came from one sample that was sequenced in a study of T cells after yellow fever vaccination. TCRdb fed the 5' RACE reads into MiXCR, producing one record per CDR3 protein. The sample records a few hundred thousand distinct CDR3 sequences, approximately 3% being singletons. Sequences were derived from CD4+ T cells sorted from PBMCs, sampled 10 days after the yellow fever booster vaccination. Every receptor here comes from a man aged 18 to 29 who received the YFV17D yellow fever vaccine.

This clonotype came up many times. The V call is TRBV12-3 or TRBV12-4, the J call TRBJ2-3; D uncertain. Trimming removed 3 bases at V and 2 bases at J, with 6 bases between. This CDR3 is 13 amino acids long. CDR3 in amino acids: CASSFLATDTQYF. The CDR3 DNA reads as TGTGCCAGCAGTTTTTTAGCCACAGATACGCAGTATTTT.

This clonotype has at least ten counts. V gene TRBV5-1 combines with J gene TRBJ2-1; 12 bases map to TRBD2. Germline values: CDR1 SGHRS, CDR2 YFSETQ. The V gene end was trimmed by 2 bases and the J gene end by 6 bases; junction bases not matched to a gene: 9. The CDR3 sequence is 17 residues long. In nucleotides, the CDR3 is TGCGCCAGCAGCTTAACTAGCGGGGGGCCTGAAGGCAATGAGCAGTTCTTC. Protein: CASSLTSGGPEGNEQFF.

V and J are TRBV19 and TRBJ1-2; D unresolved. This CDR3 is 14 amino acids long. Germline CDR1 reads LNHDA; CDR2 reads SQIVND (reference sequence). V lost 8 bases and J lost 3, with 16 bases in between. In DNA, the CDR3 is TGTGCCAGTGTTCCCTGGGGAGAGGACTATGGCTACACCTTC. Protein: CASVPWGEDYGYTF.

This clonotype has ten or more counts. The chain couples TRBV18 to TRBJ1-2; D may be TRBD1 (6 bases). CDR1 and CDR2 (germline): KGHSH, LQKENI. The CDR3 sequence is 13 residues long. Trimming cost V 5 bases and J 4 bases, with 11 bases left between them. CDR3 coding DNA: TGTGCCAGCTCAGGGGACACCTCCTATGGCTACACCTTC. This codes for CASSGDTSYGYTF.

This clonotype was counted at least ten times. The V gene is TRBV20-1, the J gene TRBJ1-1, with unresolved D. Germline V lookup: CDR1 DFQATT, CDR2 SNEGSKA (reference sequence). The CDR3 sequence is 14 residues long. The V end lost 3 bases, the J end lost 0 bases, and 11 bases lay between the germline ends. The CDR3 here is CSASDGFMNTEAFF. The CDR3 DNA reads as TGCAGTGCTAGTGACGGATTCATGAACACTGAAGCTTTCTTT.

The rearrangement joins TRBV6-2 or TRBV6-3 to TRBJ2-1; 8 nucleotides match TRBD2. There are 13 residues in the CDR3. Germline V lookup: CDR1 MNHEY, CDR2 SVGEGT. Unmatched junction bases numbered 6, after V lost 6 bases and J lost 8 bases. The CDR3 bases are TGTGCCAGCAGCCGTACAGCGGGGGATGAGCAGTTCTTC. Protein product: CASSRTAGDEQFF.

This clonotype has just a few counts. The V gene is TRBV2, the J gene TRBJ1-2, with D unresolved. The CDR3 runs to 14 residues. The germline V gene has CDR1 SNHLY and CDR2 FYNNEI. Trimming pared 7 bases from V and 4 bases from J, leaving 16 bases between. The CDR3 sequence: CASTSQITGYGYTF. CDR3 DNA sequence: TGTGCCAGCACCTCCCAGATAACGGGCTATGGCTACACCTTC.

This clonotype was observed at least ten times. CDR3 region: CASSPRGGGRSYNEQFF. CDR3 sequence (DNA): TGTGCCAGCAGCCCCCGAGGGGGGGGCCGCTCCTACAATGAGCAGTTCTTC. The chain combines TRBV7-9 with TRBJ2-1, with D tentatively TRBD2 (7 bases). This CDR3 spans 17 amino acids. CDR1 is SEHNR and CDR2 is FQNEAQ in the germline V gene (reference sequence). With 5 bases removed from V and 0 bases from J, the gap between germline ends came to 17 bases.

This clonotype was seen many times. The chain combines TRBV7-9 with TRBJ2-7; the D gene is possibly TRBD1 (5 bases). The CDR3 has 17 residues. The germline V gene has CDR1 SEHNR and CDR2 FQNEAQ (reference sequence). Trimming removed 5 bases from V and 6 bases from J, with 26 bases in between. The DNA of the CDR3 is TGTGCCAGCAGCACAAAGGTCATCCGGCAGGGCAATCCCGAGCAGTACGTC. Amino acid sequence: CASSTKVIRQGNPEQYV.

This clonotype was observed many times. V and J are TRBV4-2 and TRBJ1-5; D gene unclear. The V end was cut by 0 bases, the J end by 10 bases, with 10 bases between. Germline assignment: CDR1 LGHNA and CDR2 YNFKEQ. This CDR3 has 13 residues. The CDR3 here is CASSQELSLPQHF. For the CDR3, the DNA is TGTGCCAGCAGCCAAGAGTTATCGCTCCCCCAGCATTTT.

There are many counts of this clonotype. This chain uses TRBV2 with TRBJ2-5; no clear D. This CDR3 is 13 amino acids long. The germline V and J ends were trimmed by 6 bases and 4 bases, with 12 bases remaining between them. Germline lookup yields CDR1 SNHLY and CDR2 FYNNEI. The CDR3 spells CASSPPGLETQYF. The CDR3 DNA follows: TGTGCCAGCAGCCCCCCCGGGCTAGAGACCCAGTACTTC.

This sequence joins TRBV11-2 and TRBJ1-4; D is unresolved. Germline V gene lookup returns CDR1 SGHAT and CDR2 FQNNGV. The ends were cut back, 6 bases at V and 1 base at J, with 9 bases in the middle. The CDR3 is made up of 14 amino acids. The CDR3 here is CASRALGTNEKLFF. In DNA form, the CDR3 reads TGTGCCAGCAGGGCCTTAGGAACTAATGAAAAACTGTTTTTT.

This clonotype appeared many times. The CDR3 region has the DNA TGCGCCAGCAGCCAAGAGGAGGGAGACAGACGGACTGAAGCTTTCTTT. This codes for CASSQEEGDRRTEAFF. The chain is built from TRBV4-3 and TRBJ1-1; TRBD1 is a possible D gene (5 bases). This CDR3 has 16 residues. V was pared by 0 bases and J by 5 bases, with 16 bases between. Germline CDR1 LGHNA, CDR2 YSLEER.

The table lists this clonotype with many counts. The chain has TRBV11-2 and TRBJ2-1; the D is unclear. The ends were cut back, 8 bases at V and 0 bases at J, with 14 bases in the middle. The CDR3 is 15 amino acids. Germline values: CDR1 SGHAT, CDR2 FQNNGV. The CDR3 bases are TGTGCCAGCTCTGGGGTCACGTCCTCCTACAATGAGCAGTTCTTC. It is translated as CASSGVTSSYNEQFF.

This clonotype was recorded at least ten times. The V gene is TRBV3-1, the J gene TRBJ2-7; D not certain. V was pared by 3 bases and J by 5 bases, with 8 bases between. Germline-derived CDR1 and CDR2 are LGHDT and YNNKEL (reference sequence). The CDR3 runs to 12 residues. As DNA, the CDR3 is TGTGCCAGCAGCCAGTCTAGTGACGAGCAGTACTTC. Translated: CASSQSSDEQYF.

V is TRBV5-1 and J is TRBJ2-5; the match to TRBD1 covers 7 bases. The CDR3 is 17 amino acids. From germline, CDR1 is SGHRS and CDR2 YFSETQ. The J segment lost 5 bases and the V segment lost 4 bases, leaving 17 bases of the junction unmatched. CDR3 amino acids: CASSPRPGQPTGETQYF. The CDR3 DNA is TGCGCCAGCAGCCCGAGGCCGGGACAGCCCACTGGGGAGACCCAGTACTTC.

This clonotype occurred a few times. The CDR3 here is CASSSGWGSYNSPLHF. The CDR3 nucleotides read TGTGCCAGCAGTAGCGGATGGGGCTCCTATAATTCACCCCTCCACTTT. The rearrangement joins TRBV27 to TRBJ1-6, with D uncertain. V was pared by 5 bases and J by 0 bases, with 11 bases between. Germline CDR1 MNHEY, CDR2 SMNVEV (reference sequence). The CDR3 is 16 amino acids.

This clonotype was seen repeatedly, ten times or more. This chain uses TRBV10-3 with TRBJ1-5; a possible D gene is TRBD1 (5 bases). Trimming left V 2 bases short and J 6 bases short, with 11 bases between. The germline V gene has CDR1 ENHRY and CDR2 SYGVKD. The CDR3 spans 14 residues. In nucleotides, the CDR3 is TGTGCCATCAGTGAGAACGGGGCAGTTCAGCCCCAGCATTTT. Encoded protein: CAISENGAVQPQHF.

This clonotype has a handful of counts. The chain is built from TRBV7-8 and TRBJ2-6; 7 bases fit TRBD1. The CDR3 is 15 amino acids. Germline CDR1 and CDR2: SGHVS and FQNEAQ. V dropped 4 bases and J dropped 3; count of bases not matched to a gene: 3. In nucleotides, the CDR3 is TGTGCCAGCAGCTACAGGGGACGTGGGGCCAACGTCCTGACTTTC. Amino acids: CASSYRGRGANVLTF.

This clonotype has a handful of counts. V and J are TRBV6-5 and TRBJ1-4; 8 bases map to TRBD1. CDR1 is MNHEY and CDR2 is SVGAGI in the germline V gene. V dropped 6 bases and J dropped 7; count of bases not matched to a gene: 7. The CDR3 is 14 residues long. The CDR3 sequence is CASRQQGAGEKLFF. The CDR3 DNA reads as TGTGCCAGCAGGCAGCAGGGGGCGGGTGAAAAACTGTTTTTT.